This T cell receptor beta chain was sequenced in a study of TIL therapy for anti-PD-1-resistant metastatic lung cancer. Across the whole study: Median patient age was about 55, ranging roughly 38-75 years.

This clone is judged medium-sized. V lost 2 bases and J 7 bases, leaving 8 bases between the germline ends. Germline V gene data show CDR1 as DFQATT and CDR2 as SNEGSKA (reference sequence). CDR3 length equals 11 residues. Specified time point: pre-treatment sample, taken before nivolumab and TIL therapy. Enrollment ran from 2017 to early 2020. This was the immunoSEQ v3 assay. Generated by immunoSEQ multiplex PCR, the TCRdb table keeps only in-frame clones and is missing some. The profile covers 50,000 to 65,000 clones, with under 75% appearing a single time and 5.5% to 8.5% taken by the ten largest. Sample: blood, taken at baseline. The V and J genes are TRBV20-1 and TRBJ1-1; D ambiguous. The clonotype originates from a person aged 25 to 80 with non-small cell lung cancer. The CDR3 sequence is CSARTRGEAFF. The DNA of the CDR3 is TGCAGTGCTAGAACCCGGGGTGAAGCTTTCTTT.